Given below is one T cell receptor beta chain in context. Antigen specificity is unknown. MiXCR was run by TCRdb on the reads, yielding one entry per CDR3 protein. The sample holds around 750,000 distinct CDR3 sequences, 30% to 35% seen once. This record belongs to a study of T cell repertoires in cytomegalovirus infection. As for the study in general: Matching HLA type and CMV infection were both indicated by public TCR beta signatures.

Germline V lookup: CDR1 SEHNR, CDR2 FQNEAQ (reference sequence). J lost 6 bases, V lost 4 bases, and 9 bases had no gene match. This CDR3 is built from 15 residues. Sequencing used cultured CD8+ T cells from PBMCs, obtained from culture after CMV antigen stimulation. V gene TRBV7-9 combines with J gene TRBJ2-1; 7 bases map to TRBD1. The origin of this receptor is a human donor in good health (CMV status not recorded). Some clones in this sample may be carry-over from other donors' samples. CDR3: CASSSTDRLFNEQFF. The CDR3 bases are TGTGCCAGCAGCTCAACGGACAGGCTATTCAATGAGCAGTTCTTC.